This TCR beta chain stems from a study of cytomegalovirus exposure and HLA in healthy donors. The V and J ends lost 2 bases and 6 bases respectively, with 13 bases between them. The CDR3 extends over 14 amino acids. The germline CDR1 and CDR2 sequences are SGHTA and FQGNSA. Researchers ran the PCR with 60 Vbeta and 13 Jbeta primers. Libraries were prepared by immunoSEQ multiplex PCR; TCRdb keeps only in-frame clonotypes and omits some of them. The sample consists of approximately 130,000 clones, roughly 79% of them appearing once. This sequence joins TRBV7-2 and TRBJ1-1; tentatively, D is TRBD1 (6 bases). Input material: PBMCs. The sequence derives from a woman aged 40 to 50 in good health and CMV-seronegative. The CDR3 spells CASSLWGRRAEAFF. The CDR3 DNA reads TGTGCCAGCAGCTTATGGGGGCGCAGGGCTGAAGCTTTCTTT.